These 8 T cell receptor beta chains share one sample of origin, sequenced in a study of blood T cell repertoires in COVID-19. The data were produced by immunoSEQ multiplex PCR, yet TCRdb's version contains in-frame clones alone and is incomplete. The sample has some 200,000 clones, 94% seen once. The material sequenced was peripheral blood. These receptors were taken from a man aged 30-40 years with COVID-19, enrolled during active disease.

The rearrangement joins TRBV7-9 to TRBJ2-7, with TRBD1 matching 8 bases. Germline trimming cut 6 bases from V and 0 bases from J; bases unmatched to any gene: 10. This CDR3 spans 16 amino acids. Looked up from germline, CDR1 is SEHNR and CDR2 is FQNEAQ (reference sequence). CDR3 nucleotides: TGTGCCAGCAGTCATTTAGGGACAGGAGACTCCTACGAGCAGTACTTC. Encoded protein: CASSHLGTGDSYEQYF.

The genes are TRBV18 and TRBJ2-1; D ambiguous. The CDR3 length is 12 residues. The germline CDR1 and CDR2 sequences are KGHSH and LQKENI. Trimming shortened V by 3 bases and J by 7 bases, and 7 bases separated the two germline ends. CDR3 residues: CASSPSGNEQFF. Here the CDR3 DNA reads TGTGCCAGCTCACCTTCAGGAAATGAGCAGTTCTTC.

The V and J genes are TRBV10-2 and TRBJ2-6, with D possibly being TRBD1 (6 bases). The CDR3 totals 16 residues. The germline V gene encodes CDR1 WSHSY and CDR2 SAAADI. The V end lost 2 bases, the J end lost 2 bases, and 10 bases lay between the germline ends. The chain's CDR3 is CASSEERGTGANVLTF. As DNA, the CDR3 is TGCGCCAGCAGTGAGGAGAGGGGGACTGGGGCCAACGTCCTGACTTTC.

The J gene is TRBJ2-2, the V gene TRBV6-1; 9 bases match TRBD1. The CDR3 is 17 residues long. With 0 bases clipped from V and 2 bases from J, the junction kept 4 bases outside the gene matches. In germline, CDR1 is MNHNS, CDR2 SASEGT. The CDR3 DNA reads TGTGCCAGCAGTGAAGCGAGGGGACAGGGAAACACCGGGGAGCTGTTTTTT. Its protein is CASSEARGQGNTGELFF.

The CDR3 sequence is CASSEGMGSSGNTIYF. In nucleotides, the CDR3 is TGTGCCAGCAGTGAGGGGATGGGGAGCTCTGGAAACACCATATATTTT. The V and J genes are TRBV2 and TRBJ1-3; D gene uncertain. The CDR3 covers 16 residues. The germline V and J ends were trimmed by 3 bases and 0 bases, with 12 bases remaining between them. CDR1 and CDR2 from the germline V gene are SNHLY and FYNNEI. The full variable domain, with the rest looked up from reference TRBV2 and TRBJ1-3, is EPEVTQTPSHQVTQMGQEVILRCVPISNHLYFYWYRQILGQKVEFLVSFYNNEISEKSEIFDDQFSVERPDGSNFTLKIRSTKLEDSAMYFCASSEGMGSSGNTIYFGEGSWLTVV.

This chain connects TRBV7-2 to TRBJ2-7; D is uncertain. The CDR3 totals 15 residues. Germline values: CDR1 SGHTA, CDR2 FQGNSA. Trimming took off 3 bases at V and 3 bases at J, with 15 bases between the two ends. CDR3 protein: CASSFTSAGLYEQYF. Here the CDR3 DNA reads TGTGCCAGCAGCTTTACCTCGGCAGGCCTCTACGAGCAGTACTTC.

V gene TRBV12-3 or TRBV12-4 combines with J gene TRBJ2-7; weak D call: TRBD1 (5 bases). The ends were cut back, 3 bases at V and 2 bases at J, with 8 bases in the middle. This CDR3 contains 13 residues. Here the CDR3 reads CASSFQGAYEQYF. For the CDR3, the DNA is TGTGCCAGCAGTTTCCAGGGCGCCTACGAGCAGTACTTC.

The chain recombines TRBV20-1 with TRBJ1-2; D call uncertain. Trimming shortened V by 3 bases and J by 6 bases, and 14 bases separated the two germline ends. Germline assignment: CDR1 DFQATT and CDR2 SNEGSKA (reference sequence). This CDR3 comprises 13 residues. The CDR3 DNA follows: TGCAGTGCTAGTGGGCGGACTACGAATGGCTACACCTTC. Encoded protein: CSASGRTTNGYTF.